These 13 T cell receptor beta chains came from one sample sequenced in a study of CD8 T cells in Susac syndrome. A quantity of about 0.5 to 1 ug RNA underwent reverse transcription using random hexamers. TCRdb reprocessed the immunoSEQ multiplex PCR reads with MiXCR, giving one entry per CDR3 protein. Among nearly 70,000 distinct CDR3 sequences listed, 85% to 95% were seen once. Sample: CD8+ T cells from PBMCs. These receptors came from a human donor in good health.

V is TRBV7-9 and J is TRBJ2-7; 9 nucleotides agree with TRBD1. The V gene end was trimmed by 4 bases and the J gene end by 2 bases; junction bases not matched to a gene: 3. Germline V gives CDR1 SEHNR, CDR2 FQNEAQ (reference sequence). The CDR3 runs 14 residues. CDR3 amino acids: CASSSRDRAYEQYF. In nucleotides, the CDR3 is TGTGCCAGCAGCTCCAGGGACAGGGCCTACGAGCAGTACTTC. Filled out from reference TRBV7-9 and TRBJ2-7, the complete variable domain reads DTGVSQNPRHKITKRGQNVTFRCDPISEHNRLYWYRQTLGQGPEFLTYFQNEAQLEKSRLLSDRFSAERPKGSFSTLEIQRTEQGDSAMYLCASSSRDRAYEQYFGPGTRLTVT.

The CDR3 loop reads CASSVGLRDRGPEQYF. Here the CDR3 DNA reads TGTGCCAGCAGCGTAGGACTCCGGGACAGGGGGCCCGAGCAGTACTTC. The chain carries TRBV9 and TRBJ2-7; 12 bases fit TRBD1. The germline V gene has CDR1 SGDLS and CDR2 YYNGEE. The junction had 7 bases not matched to a gene; V was cut back by 0 bases and J by 6 bases. The CDR3 sequence is 16 residues long.

The V and J genes are TRBV19 and TRBJ1-1, with no clear D. The CDR3 spans 13 residues. V shed 7 bases and J shed 0 bases, with 9 bases lying between them. Germline V gene data show CDR1 as LNHDA and CDR2 as SQIVND (reference sequence). In DNA, the CDR3 is TGTGCCAGTACGGTATCGGTGAACACTGAAGCTTTCTTT. Amino acids: CASTVSVNTEAFF.

This rearrangement joins TRBV28 to TRBJ2-7, with D maybe TRBD1 (6 bases). Trimming took 2 bases from V and 7 from J, leaving 12 bases between them. Germline values: CDR1 MDHEN, CDR2 SYDVKM. This CDR3 contains 13 residues. The DNA of the CDR3 is TGTGCCAGCAGTTTAAGTGGGGGCGAGGAGCAGTACTTC. Its protein product is CASSLSGGEEQYF.

This chain uses TRBV7-3 with TRBJ2-5, with 12 nucleotides matching TRBD1. This CDR3 contains 17 residues. V gave up 2 bases and J gave up 4 bases; unmatched junction bases: 8. The germline V gene encodes CDR1 SGHTA and CDR2 FQGTGA. The chain's CDR3 is CASSLGIGDRGLETQYF. In nucleotides, the CDR3 is TGTGCCAGCAGCTTAGGCATCGGGGACAGGGGGCTAGAGACCCAGTACTTC.

The gene calls are TRBV7-9 and TRBJ2-2; 7 bases align to TRBD1. There are 15 residues in the CDR3. Germline-derived CDR1 and CDR2 are SEHNR and FQNEAQ (reference sequence). J lost 3 bases, V lost 3 bases, and 4 bases had no gene match. CDR3 region: CASSFRTGDTGELFF. CDR3 DNA sequence: TGTGCCAGCAGCTTTAGGACAGGAGACACCGGGGAGCTGTTTTTT.

The chain carries TRBV12-3 or TRBV12-4 and TRBJ1-1; perhaps TRBD1 as D (5 bases). Trimming shortened V by 4 bases and J by 1 base, and 16 bases separated the two germline ends. The CDR3 runs to 16 residues. CDR3 amino acids: CASSSLSRDGNTEAFF. The CDR3 DNA sequence: TGTGCCAGCAGTTCTCTCAGCCGGGACGGGAACACTGAAGCTTTCTTT.

Written as DNA, the CDR3 is TGTGCCAGCAGTGGGGGTTCAGCCAAAAACATTCAGTACTTC. It specifies CASSGGSAKNIQYF. The chain is built from TRBV12-3 or TRBV12-4 and TRBJ2-4; D possibly uses TRBD1 or TRBD2 (5 bases each). Trimming shortened V by 5 bases and J by 0 bases, and 8 bases separated the two germline ends. There are 14 residues in the CDR3.

The CDR3 DNA is TGTGCCAGCAGCTCAACAGGGCTCACTGAAGCTTTCTTT. Translation: CASSSTGLTEAFF. The V call is TRBV7-3, the J call TRBJ1-1, with TRBD1 as a possible D gene (6 bases). V lost 4 bases and J lost 4, with 10 bases in between. Germline CDR1 reads SGHTA; CDR2 reads FQGTGA. This CDR3 is 13 amino acids long.

V is TRBV15 and J is TRBJ2-7; D uncertain. Per germline, CDR1 LNHNV and CDR2 YYDKDF (reference sequence). Deletions cut 0 bases from V and 7 bases from J, with 13 bases between. The CDR3 totals 14 residues. In DNA form, the CDR3 reads TGTGCCACCAGCAGAGATCCGGGTGAGGAGGAGCAGTACTTC. This codes for CATSRDPGEEEQYF.

This chain connects TRBV5-5 to TRBJ2-7; 9 bases align to TRBD1. Germline values: CDR1 SGHKS, CDR2 YYEKEE (reference sequence). J was trimmed by 7 bases and V by 0 bases; bases with no gene match: 11. CDR3 length: 16 residues. CDR3 DNA sequence: TGTGCCAGCAGCTTGGATCCCGGGACAGGGTTTCGGGAGCAGTACGTC. Translation gives CASSLDPGTGFREQYV.

This rearrangement joins TRBV5-4 to TRBJ2-5, with TRBD1 identical over 7 bases. Per germline, CDR1 SGHNT and CDR2 YYREEE (reference sequence). The CDR3 is 17 amino acids. Trimming cost V 4 bases and J 4 bases; bases outside gene matches: 16. The CDR3 loop is CASSPGTVQGIVETQYF. The CDR3 bases are TGTGCCAGCAGCCCCGGGACAGTCCAGGGTATCGTAGAGACCCAGTACTTC.

This clonotype was seen a single time. The chain links TRBV6-2 or TRBV6-3 to TRBJ2-6; D is possibly TRBD1 (5 bases). The CDR3 length is 16 residues. The germline V and J ends were trimmed by 8 bases and 2 bases, with 16 bases remaining between them. The germline V gene encodes CDR1 MNHEY and CDR2 SVGEGT. CDR3 DNA: TGTGCCAGCTCTCCTAGGGCAGGGCCTGGGGCCAACGTCCTGACTTTC. The encoded protein is CASSPRAGPGANVLTF.